This TCR beta chain was retrieved from a study of blood T cell repertoires in COVID-19. At the level of the study: Nucleic acid was either cDNA or gDNA, and it came from T cells, B-cell-depleted T cells, or PBMCs.

Per the authors' pipeline: It was from reference gene primer amplification that nucleated cell counts were estimated. Measured with immunoSEQ multiplex PCR; TCRdb has only the in-frame clones, and not every one. V and J calls and clone size come straight from that table; D and trimming were deduced from the DNA. The table lists under 200,000 clones, roughly 80% of them singletons, with 4.5% to 5.5% in the top ten. The CDR3 is 18 residues long. Germline CDR1 and CDR2: SGHDT and YYEEEE. V lost 4 bases to trimming and J lost 1 base; unmatched junction nucleotides: 15. The TCR originated in a woman in her twenties or thirties with acute or convalescent COVID-19. Sequenced: peripheral blood. The chain carries TRBV5-6 and TRBJ1-1; 8 positions agree with TRBD1. The DNA of the CDR3 is TGTGCCAGCAGCCCAGAAAAGACAGGGGTCGTTGGGAACACTGAAGCTTTCTTT. Its protein product is CASSPEKTGVVGNTEAFF.